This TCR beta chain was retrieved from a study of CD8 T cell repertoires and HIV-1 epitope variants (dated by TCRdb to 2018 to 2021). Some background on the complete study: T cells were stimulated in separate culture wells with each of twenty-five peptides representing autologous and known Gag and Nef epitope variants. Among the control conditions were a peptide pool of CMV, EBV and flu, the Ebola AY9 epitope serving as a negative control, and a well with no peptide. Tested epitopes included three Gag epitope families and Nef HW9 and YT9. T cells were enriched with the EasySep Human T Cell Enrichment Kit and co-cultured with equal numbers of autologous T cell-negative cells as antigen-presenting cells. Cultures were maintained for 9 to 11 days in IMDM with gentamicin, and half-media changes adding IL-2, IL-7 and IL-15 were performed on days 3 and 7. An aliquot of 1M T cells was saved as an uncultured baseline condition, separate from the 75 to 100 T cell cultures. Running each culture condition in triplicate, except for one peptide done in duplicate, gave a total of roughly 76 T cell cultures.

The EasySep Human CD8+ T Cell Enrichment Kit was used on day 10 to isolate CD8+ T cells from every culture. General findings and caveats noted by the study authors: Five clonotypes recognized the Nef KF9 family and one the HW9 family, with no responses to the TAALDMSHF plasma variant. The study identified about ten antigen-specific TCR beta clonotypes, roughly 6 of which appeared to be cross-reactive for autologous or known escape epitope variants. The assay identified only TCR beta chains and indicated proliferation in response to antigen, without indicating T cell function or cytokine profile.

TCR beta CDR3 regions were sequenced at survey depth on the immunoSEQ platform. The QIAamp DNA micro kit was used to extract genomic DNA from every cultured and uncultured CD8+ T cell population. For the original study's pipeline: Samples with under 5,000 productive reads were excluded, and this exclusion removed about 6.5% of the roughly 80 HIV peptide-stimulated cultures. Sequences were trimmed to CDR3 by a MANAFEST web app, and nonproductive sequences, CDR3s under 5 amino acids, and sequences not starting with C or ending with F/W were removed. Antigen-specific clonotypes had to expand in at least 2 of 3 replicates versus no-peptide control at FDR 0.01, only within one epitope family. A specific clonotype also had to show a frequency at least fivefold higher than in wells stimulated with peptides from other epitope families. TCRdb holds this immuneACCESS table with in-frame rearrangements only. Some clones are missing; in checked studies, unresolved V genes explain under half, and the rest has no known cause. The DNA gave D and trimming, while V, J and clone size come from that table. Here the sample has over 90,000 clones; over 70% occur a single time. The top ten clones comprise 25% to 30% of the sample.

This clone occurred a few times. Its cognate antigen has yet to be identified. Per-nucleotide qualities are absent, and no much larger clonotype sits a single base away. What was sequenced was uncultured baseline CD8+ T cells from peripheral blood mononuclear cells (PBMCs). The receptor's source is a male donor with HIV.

CDR3 sequence: CSVEGQNTGELFF. The nucleotides are TGCAGCGTTGAGGGACAGAACACCGGGGAGCTGTTTTTT. The chain uses TRBV29-1 and TRBJ2-2, and TRBD1 may be the D gene, going by 6 matching bases. V was cut back by 3 bases and J by 1 base, leaving a gap of 6 bases between them. The CDR3, cysteine through phenylalanine, is 13 amino acids long. The sequence is cut down to CDR3 DNA, 39 bases in frame from base 1. Reading the germline V gene gives CDR1 SQVTM and CDR2 ANQGSEA.